Presented here are 24 T cell receptor beta chains from one specimen sequenced in a study of T cells in localized non-small cell lung cancer. Repertoires were generated with immunoSEQ multiplex PCR, while TCRdb's copy carries only in-frame clones and drops some. The profile shows 23,000 or so clones, about 92% of them singletons. The sequencing used peripheral blood, collected before any cancer treatment. Receptor source: a man aged 40 to 69 with stage III squamous cell lung carcinoma.

The V call is TRBV19, the J call TRBJ1-1; TRBD1 is a possible D gene (5 bases). Trimming shortened V by 0 bases and J by 7 bases, and 9 bases separated the two germline ends. There are 13 residues in the CDR3. The V gene's germline CDR1 is LNHDA and CDR2 SQIVND (reference sequence). The CDR3 DNA reads as TGTGCCAGTAGTATAGATCGGAGGGGTGAAGCTTTCTTT. Translating gives CASSIDRRGEAFF.

V is TRBV5-1 and J is TRBJ2-7; D perhaps matches TRBD2 (5 bases). The CDR3 sequence is 16 residues long. The germline gives CDR1 SGHRS, CDR2 YFSETQ. Deletions cut 0 bases from V and 3 bases from J, with 16 bases between. CDR3 amino acids: CASSLADSRRNYEQYF. CDR3 in DNA: TGCGCCAGCAGCTTGGCCGATAGCCGGAGGAACTACGAGCAGTACTTC.

The J gene is TRBJ2-5, the V gene TRBV5-1; the D is unclear. Germline-derived CDR1 and CDR2 are SGHRS and YFSETQ. Trimming removed 0 bases from V and 5 bases from J, with 14 bases in between. The CDR3 length is 15 residues. This chain's CDR3 is CASSLGSGSVETQYF. The DNA for the CDR3 is TGCGCCAGCAGCTTGGGATCCGGGTCCGTGGAGACCCAGTACTTC. Variable domain in full (rest from reference TRBV5-1 and TRBJ2-5): KAGVTQTPRYLIKTRGQQVTLSCSPISGHRSVSWYQQTPGQGLQFLFEYFSETQRNKGNFPGRFSGRQFSNSRSEMNVSTLELGDSALYLCASSLGSGSVETQYFGPGTRLLVL.

The chain employs TRBV27 and TRBJ1-3; the D is unclear. Germline CDR1 is MNHEY and CDR2 is SMNVEV (reference sequence). The CDR3 covers 20 residues. V was shortened by 2 bases and J by 0 bases, with 23 bases between the two germline ends. The CDR3 coding sequence is TGTGCCAGCAGTTTAACGGCGTGGGTCCCTGCGGGCGGCTCTGGAAACACCATATATTTT. Translating it yields CASSLTAWVPAGGSGNTIYF.

The rearrangement links TRBV5-6 to TRBJ1-5; D uncertain. The V end lost 0 bases, the J end lost 3 bases, and 7 bases lay between the germline ends. The CDR3 is made up of 14 amino acids. Looked up from germline, CDR1 is SGHDT and CDR2 is YYEEEE. The CDR3, as DNA: TGTGCCAGCAGCTTGGCAGGAATCAATCAGCCCCAGCATTTT. Translation gives CASSLAGINQPQHF.

The chain has TRBV7-9 and TRBJ2-1; D is unresolved. The CDR3 is 14 residues long. Trimming shortened V by 5 bases and J by 7 bases, and 15 bases separated the two germline ends. Germline CDR1 is SEHNR and CDR2 is FQNEAQ (reference sequence). The CDR3 nucleotides read TGTGCCAGCAGCCCGCCCCTGCTCGGGAATGAGCAGTTCTTC. Amino acids: CASSPPLLGNEQFF.

This clone was counted a single time. This chain links TRBV30 with TRBJ2-7, with a possible D match to TRBD2 (6 bases). This CDR3 comprises 14 residues. The germline V gene has CDR1 GTSNPN and CDR2 SVGIG (reference sequence). Trimming pared 3 bases from V and 1 base from J, leaving 13 bases between. This CDR3 is CAWSRDLLSYEQYF. CDR3 in DNA: TGTGCCTGGAGCAGGGACTTACTATCCTACGAGCAGTACTTC. The complete variable domain, with remaining parts taken from reference TRBV30 and TRBJ2-7, reads SQTIHQWPATLVQPVGSPLSLECTVEGTSNPNLYWYRQAAGRGLQLLFYSVGIGQISSEVPQNLSASRPQDRQFILSSKKLLLSDSGFYLCAWSRDLLSYEQYFGPGTRLTVT.

The CDR3 spells CAISGAEQETQYF. DNA for the CDR3: TGTGCCATCAGTGGAGCAGAGCAAGAGACCCAGTACTTC. V and J are TRBV10-3 and TRBJ2-5; D unresolved. V lost 4 bases and J lost 2, with 8 bases in between. Germline lookup yields CDR1 ENHRY and CDR2 SYGVKD. This CDR3 is 13 amino acids long.

This sequence joins TRBV7-8 and TRBJ2-7; D possibly corresponds to TRBD1 (6 bases). Germline assignment: CDR1 SGHVS and CDR2 FQNEAQ. The CDR3 spans 14 residues. Trimming cost V 3 bases and J 0 bases, with 9 bases left between them. As DNA, the CDR3 is TGTGCCAGCAGCTTTACAGGGAGCTCCTACGAGCAGTACTTC. Translation gives CASSFTGSSYEQYF.

The chain has TRBV28 and TRBJ2-5; either TRBD1 or TRBD2 may fit D (5 bases each). The CDR3 is made up of 14 amino acids. V shed 3 bases and J shed 4 bases, with 12 bases lying between them. Germline CDR1 is MDHEN and CDR2 is SYDVKM. Here the CDR3 DNA reads TGTGCCAGCAGTTTTCCAGGGAGCGGAGAGACCCAGTACTTC. Protein: CASSFPGSGETQYF.

J is TRBJ1-2 and V is TRBV2, with D unclear. V lost 0 bases to trimming and J lost 8 bases, with 7 bases between them. The CDR3 covers 12 residues. Germline CDR1 and CDR2: SNHLY and FYNNEI. Here the CDR3 reads CASSEALGGYTF. The CDR3 nucleotides read TGTGCCAGCAGTGAAGCGCTAGGCGGCTACACCTTC.

Here the CDR3 reads CASGAGGGYGYTF. CDR3 sequence (DNA): TGTGCTAGTGGTGCAGGGGGAGGCTATGGCTACACCTTC. The chain links TRBV12-5 to TRBJ1-2; 7 nucleotides match TRBD1. Germline V CDR1 and CDR2: LGHNT, FRNRAP. This CDR3 comprises 13 residues. The trim removed 5 bases at V and 4 bases at J, leaving 4 bases unmatched.

V is TRBV4-3 and J is TRBJ2-5; 7 nucleotides line up with TRBD2. J lost 1 base, V lost 1 base, and 3 bases had no gene match. This CDR3 has 15 amino acids. Germline V gives CDR1 LGHNA, CDR2 YSLEER. The CDR3 DNA sequence: TGCGCCAGCAGCCAAGCTTGGGGGGGCCAAGAGACCCAGTACTTC. Its translation: CASSQAWGGQETQYF.

V and J are TRBV28 and TRBJ1-5; the D is unclear. The CDR3 extends over 17 amino acids. Trimming took 6 bases from V and 0 from J, leaving 18 bases between them. CDR1 and CDR2 (germline): MDHEN, SYDVKM. This chain's CDR3 is CASRLGSSLYSNQPQHF. The CDR3 region has the DNA TGTGCCAGCAGGTTGGGGTCCAGCTTATATAGCAATCAGCCCCAGCATTTT.

V gene TRBV7-9 combines with J gene TRBJ2-1; TRBD2 matches 14 bases. From germline, CDR1 is SEHNR and CDR2 FQNEAQ (reference sequence). The CDR3 is 15 residues long. With V trimmed by 4 bases and J by 9 bases, 5 bases remained unmatched. CDR3 nucleotides: TGTGCCAGCAGCTCGGGACTAGCGGGGGCTAGTGAGCAGTTCTTC. It codes for CASSSGLAGASEQFF.

The CDR3 protein is CATSWGLSNQPQHF. The CDR3 DNA follows: TGTGCCACCAGCTGGGGACTGAGCAATCAGCCCCAGCATTTT. The chain links TRBV15 to TRBJ1-5; D is perhaps TRBD1 (5 bases). The length of the CDR3 is 14 residues. The germline V gene has CDR1 LNHNV and CDR2 YYDKDF (reference sequence). The V and J ends lost 5 bases and 1 base respectively, with 9 bases between them. Looking up the rest from reference TRBV15 and TRBJ1-5 gives the full variable domain: DAMVIQNPRYQVTQFGKPVTLSCSQTLNHNVMYWYQQKSSQAPKLLFHYYDKDFNNEADTPDNFQSRRPNTSFCFLDIRSPGLGDTAMYLCATSWGLSNQPQHFGDGTRLSIL.

The chain links TRBV7-8 to TRBJ2-3; D remains unclear. Trimming took 7 bases from V and 5 from J, leaving 10 bases between them. The CDR3 runs 12 residues. CDR1 is SGHVS, CDR2 FQNEAQ, per germline. The CDR3 DNA sequence: TGTGCCAGCAACCCCAAAGGAGATACGCAGTATTTT. Translating it yields CASNPKGDTQYF.

The chain joins TRBV6-4 to TRBJ2-1; 8 nucleotides line up with TRBD2. CDR1 and CDR2 from the germline V gene are MRHNA and SNTAGT. CDR3 length: 14 residues. J was trimmed by 7 bases and V by 4 bases; bases with no gene match: 6. CDR3 DNA: TGTGCCAGCAGTGGGAACGGGAGGGGGAATGAGCAGTTCTTC. Translated: CASSGNGRGNEQFF.

This rearrangement joins TRBV4-1 to TRBJ2-5, with D maybe TRBD2 (6 bases). There are 13 residues in the CDR3. Germline V gives CDR1 MGHRA, CDR2 YSYEKL. Trimming pared 2 bases from V and 4 bases from J, leaving 8 bases between. The CDR3 loop reads CASSQWRAETQYF. For the CDR3, the DNA is TGCGCCAGCAGCCAATGGAGGGCAGAGACCCAGTACTTC.

The chain carries TRBV7-2 and TRBJ1-5; the D gene is possibly TRBD1 (6 bases). Trimming left V 10 bases short and J 2 bases short, with 9 bases between. Looked up from germline, CDR1 is SGHTA and CDR2 is FQGNSA. The CDR3 loop spans 12 amino acids. CDR3: CATRTGNQPQHF. The CDR3 nucleotides read TGTGCCACCAGGACAGGCAATCAGCCCCAGCATTTT.

V and J are TRBV7-8 and TRBJ1-1, with a possible D match to TRBD1 (6 bases). V was trimmed by 1 base and J by 5 bases, leaving 11 bases between them. The CDR3 runs to 14 residues. Germline assignment: CDR1 SGHVS and CDR2 FQNEAQ. The CDR3: CASSLDRVGTEAFF. DNA of the CDR3: TGTGCCAGCAGCTTAGACAGGGTGGGGACTGAAGCTTTCTTT.

The chain employs TRBV10-3 and TRBJ1-1; tentative D call: TRBD1 (5 bases). The germline V and J ends were trimmed by 5 bases and 1 base, with 8 bases remaining between them. This CDR3 has 13 residues. CDR1 is ENHRY and CDR2 is SYGVKD in the germline V gene. CDR3 amino acids: CAISTTGNTEAFF. DNA of the CDR3: TGTGCCATCAGTACTACAGGGAACACTGAAGCTTTCTTT.

V usage is TRBV4-2 and J usage is TRBJ2-2; no reliable D call. V was clipped by 0 bases and J by 6 bases, with 8 bases between them. CDR1 is LGHNA, CDR2 YNFKEQ, per germline. This CDR3 contains 14 residues. In DNA, the CDR3 is TGTGCCAGCAGCCAAGATTGGGGTCCCGGGGAGCTGTTTTTT. This translates into CASSQDWGPGELFF.

This chain connects TRBV6-1 to TRBJ1-1; no definite D call. The CDR3 loop spans 13 amino acids. Germline V lookup: CDR1 MNHNS, CDR2 SASEGT. V was trimmed by 2 bases and J by 4 bases, leaving 8 bases between them. The CDR3 loop is CASSERQLTEAFF. The DNA for the CDR3 is TGTGCCAGCAGTGAAAGGCAACTCACTGAAGCTTTCTTT.